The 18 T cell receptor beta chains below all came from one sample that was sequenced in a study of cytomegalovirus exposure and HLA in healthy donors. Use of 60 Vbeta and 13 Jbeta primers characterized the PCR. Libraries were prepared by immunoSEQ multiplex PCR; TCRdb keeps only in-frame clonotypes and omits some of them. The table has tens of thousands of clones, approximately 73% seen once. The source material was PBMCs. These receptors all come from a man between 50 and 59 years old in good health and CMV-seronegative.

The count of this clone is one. The CDR3 DNA reads TGCGCCAGCAGCTTTGACACCATGAACACTGAAGCTTTCTTT. This gives the protein CASSFDTMNTEAFF. The V gene is TRBV5-1, the J gene TRBJ1-1; no clear D. Trimming shortened V by 2 bases and J by 0 bases, and 8 bases separated the two germline ends. Germline V gene data show CDR1 as SGHRS and CDR2 as YFSETQ. The CDR3 sequence is 14 residues long. The full variable domain, its missing parts supplied by reference TRBV5-1 and TRBJ1-1, is KAGVTQTPRYLIKTRGQQVTLSCSPISGHRSVSWYQQTPGQGLQFLFEYFSETQRNKGNFPGRFSGRQFSNSRSEMNVSTLELGDSALYLCASSFDTMNTEAFFGQGTRLTVV.

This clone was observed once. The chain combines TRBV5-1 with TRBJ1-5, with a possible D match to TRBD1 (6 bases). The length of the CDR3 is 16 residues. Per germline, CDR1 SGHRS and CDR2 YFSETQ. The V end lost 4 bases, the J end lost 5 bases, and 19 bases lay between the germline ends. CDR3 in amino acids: CASSPVGGAGDQPQHF. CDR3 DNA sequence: TGCGCCAGCAGCCCCGTGGGGGGGGCGGGGGATCAGCCCCAGCATTTT.

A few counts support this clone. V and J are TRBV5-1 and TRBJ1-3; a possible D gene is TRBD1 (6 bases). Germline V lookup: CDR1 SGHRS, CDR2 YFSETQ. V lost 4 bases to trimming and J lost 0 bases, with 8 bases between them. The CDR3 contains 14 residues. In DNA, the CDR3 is TGCGCCAGCAGCGTACAGGGCTCTGGAAACACCATATATTTT. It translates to CASSVQGSGNTIYF.

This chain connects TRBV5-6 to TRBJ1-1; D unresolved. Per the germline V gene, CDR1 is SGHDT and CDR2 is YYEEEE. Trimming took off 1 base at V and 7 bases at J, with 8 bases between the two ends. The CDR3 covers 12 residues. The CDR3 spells CASSLRRNEAFF. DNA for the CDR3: TGTGCCAGCAGCTTGAGGAGGAATGAAGCTTTCTTT.

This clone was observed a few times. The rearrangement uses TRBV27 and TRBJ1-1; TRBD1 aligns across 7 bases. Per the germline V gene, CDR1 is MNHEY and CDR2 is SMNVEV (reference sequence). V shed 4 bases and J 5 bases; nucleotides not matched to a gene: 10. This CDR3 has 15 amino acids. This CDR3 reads CASSSLPTGRTEAFF. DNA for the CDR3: TGTGCCAGCAGTTCCCTACCGACAGGGCGGACTGAAGCTTTCTTT.

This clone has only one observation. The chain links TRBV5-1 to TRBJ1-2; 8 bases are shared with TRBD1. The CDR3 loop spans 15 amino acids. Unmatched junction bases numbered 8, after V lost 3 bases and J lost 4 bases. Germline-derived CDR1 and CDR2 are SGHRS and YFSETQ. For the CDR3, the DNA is TGCGCCAGCAGCTCGGGGACAGGAGCCCCCTATGGCTACACCTTC. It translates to CASSSGTGAPYGYTF.

Here the CDR3 DNA reads TGTGCCAGCAGTGAATCGTGGGGCAGAGCCTACGAGCAGTACTTC. It specifies CASSESWGRAYEQYF. The rearrangement links TRBV25-1 to TRBJ2-5, with TRBD1 as a possible D gene (5 bases). The DNA end is a closer match to TRBJ2-7, so the J assignment may be wrong. CDR1 MGHDK and CDR2 SYGVNS come from the germline V gene. The CDR3 contains 15 residues.

The CDR3 sequence is CASSLETGYSTEAFF. The CDR3 DNA reads as TGTGCCAGCAGCTTGGAGACAGGGTACAGCACTGAAGCTTTCTTT. The chain joins TRBV13 to TRBJ1-1; 7 nucleotides agree with TRBD1. The ends lost 3 bases at V and 4 bases at J; junction bases unmatched: 8. The CDR3 covers 15 residues. The germline V gene encodes CDR1 PRHDT and CDR2 FYEKMQ (reference sequence).

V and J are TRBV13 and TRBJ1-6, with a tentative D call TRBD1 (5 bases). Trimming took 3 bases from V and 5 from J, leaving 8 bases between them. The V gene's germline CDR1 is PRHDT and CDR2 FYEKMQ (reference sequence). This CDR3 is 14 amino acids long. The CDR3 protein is CASSLQGDNSPLHF. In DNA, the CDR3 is TGTGCCAGCAGCTTGCAGGGTGATAATTCACCCCTCCACTTT. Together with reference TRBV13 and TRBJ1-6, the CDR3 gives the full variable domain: AAGVIQSPRHLIKEKRETATLKCYPIPRHDTVYWYQQGPGQDPQFLISFYEKMQSDKGSIPDRFSAQQFSDYHSELNMSSLELGDSALYFCASSLQGDNSPLHFGNGTRLTVT.

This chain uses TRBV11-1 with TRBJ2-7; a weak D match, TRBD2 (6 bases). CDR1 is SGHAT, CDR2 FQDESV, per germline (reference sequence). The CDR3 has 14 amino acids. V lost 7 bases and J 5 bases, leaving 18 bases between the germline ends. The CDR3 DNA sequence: TGTGCCAGCACCACTATCGGAGGGGTTGACGAGCAGTACTTC. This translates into CASTTIGGVDEQYF.

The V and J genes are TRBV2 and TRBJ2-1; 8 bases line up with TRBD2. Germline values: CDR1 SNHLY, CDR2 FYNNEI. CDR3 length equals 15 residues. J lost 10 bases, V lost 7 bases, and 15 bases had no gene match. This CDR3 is CASTDRTGGANEQFF. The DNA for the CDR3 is TGTGCCAGCACTGACCGTACCGGGGGGGCAAACGAGCAGTTCTTC.

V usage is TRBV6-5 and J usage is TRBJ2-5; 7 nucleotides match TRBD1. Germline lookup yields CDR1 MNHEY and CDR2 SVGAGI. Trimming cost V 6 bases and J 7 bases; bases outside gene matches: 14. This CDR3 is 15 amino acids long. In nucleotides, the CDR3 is TGTGCCAGCAGCCCCGGACAGCCCCAGGGGGTGACCCAGTACTTC. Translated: CASSPGQPQGVTQYF.

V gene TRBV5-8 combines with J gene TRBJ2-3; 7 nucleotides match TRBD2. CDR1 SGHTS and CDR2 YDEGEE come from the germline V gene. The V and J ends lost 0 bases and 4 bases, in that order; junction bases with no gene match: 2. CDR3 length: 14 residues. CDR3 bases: TGTGCCAGCAGCTTGGAGCGGGGAGCAGATACGCAGTATTTT. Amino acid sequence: CASSLERGADTQYF.

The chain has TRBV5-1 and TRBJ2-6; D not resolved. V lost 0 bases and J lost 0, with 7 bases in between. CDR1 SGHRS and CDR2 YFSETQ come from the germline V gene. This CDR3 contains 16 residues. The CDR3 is CASSLGPVSGANVLTF. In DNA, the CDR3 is TGCGCCAGCAGCTTGGGTCCCGTCTCTGGGGCCAACGTCCTGACTTTC.

CDR3 DNA sequence: TGTGCCAGCAGCCAAAGGGGGGCGGGGGGCCGGGAGACCCAGTACTTC. Its translation: CASSQRGAGGRETQYF. The gene calls are TRBV7-8 and TRBJ2-5; 8 nucleotides match TRBD2. The CDR3 has 16 amino acids. The germline V gene has CDR1 SGHVS and CDR2 FQNEAQ. Germline trimming cut 5 bases from V and 5 bases from J; bases unmatched to any gene: 13.

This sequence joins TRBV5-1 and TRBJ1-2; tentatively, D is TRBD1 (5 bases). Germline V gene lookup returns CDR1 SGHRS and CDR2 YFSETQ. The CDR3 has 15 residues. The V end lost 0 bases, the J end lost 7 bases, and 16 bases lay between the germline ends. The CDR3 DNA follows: TGCGCCAGCAGCTTGGACCCGGGGGGACCGCGTGGCTACACCTTC. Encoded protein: CASSLDPGGPRGYTF.

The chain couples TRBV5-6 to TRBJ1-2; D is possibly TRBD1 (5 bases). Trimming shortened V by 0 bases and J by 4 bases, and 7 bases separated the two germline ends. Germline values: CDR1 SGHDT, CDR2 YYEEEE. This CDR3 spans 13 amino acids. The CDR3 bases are TGTGCCAGCAGCTTGGCCGGGGGCTATGGCTACACCTTC. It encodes CASSLAGGYGYTF.

The CDR3 DNA sequence: TGTGCCAGTAGTTCCGGGACAGGGATGTCCTATAATTCACCCCTCCACTTT. Amino acids: CASSSGTGMSYNSPLHF. The rearrangement joins TRBV19 to TRBJ1-6, with 9 bases that match TRBD1. J lost 1 base, V lost 5 bases, and 6 bases had no gene match. This CDR3 contains 17 residues. In germline, CDR1 is LNHDA, CDR2 SQIVND (reference sequence).